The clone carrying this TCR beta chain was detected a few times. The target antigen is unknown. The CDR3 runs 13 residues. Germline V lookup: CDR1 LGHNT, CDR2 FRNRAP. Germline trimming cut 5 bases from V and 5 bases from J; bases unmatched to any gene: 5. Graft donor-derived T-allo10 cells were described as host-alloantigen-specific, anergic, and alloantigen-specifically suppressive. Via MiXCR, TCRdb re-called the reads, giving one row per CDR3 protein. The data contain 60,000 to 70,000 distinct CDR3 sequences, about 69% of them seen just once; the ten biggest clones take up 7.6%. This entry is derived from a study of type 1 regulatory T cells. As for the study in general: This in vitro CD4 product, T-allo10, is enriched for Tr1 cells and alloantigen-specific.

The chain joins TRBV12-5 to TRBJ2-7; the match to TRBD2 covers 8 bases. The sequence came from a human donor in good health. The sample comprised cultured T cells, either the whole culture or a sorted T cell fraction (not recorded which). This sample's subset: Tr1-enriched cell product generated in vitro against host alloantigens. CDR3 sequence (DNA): TGTGCTAGTGGTACGGGACTAGTCCACGAGCAGTACTTC. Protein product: CASGTGLVHEQYF.